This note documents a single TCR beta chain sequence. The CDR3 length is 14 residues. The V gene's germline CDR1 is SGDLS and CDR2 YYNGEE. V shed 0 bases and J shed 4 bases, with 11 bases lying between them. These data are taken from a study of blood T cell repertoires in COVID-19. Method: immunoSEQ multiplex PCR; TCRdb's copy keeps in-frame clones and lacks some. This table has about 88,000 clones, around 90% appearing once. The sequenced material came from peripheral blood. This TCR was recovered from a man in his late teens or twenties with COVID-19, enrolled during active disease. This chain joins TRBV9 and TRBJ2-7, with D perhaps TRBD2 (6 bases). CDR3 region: CASSVGEAPYEQYF. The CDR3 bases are TGTGCCAGCAGCGTAGGGGAGGCGCCATACGAGCAGTACTTC.